This is a list of T cell receptor beta chains from one sample in a study of cytomegalovirus exposure and HLA in healthy donors. Only in-frame clones appear in the TCRdb table, and some are missing; sequencing was by immunoSEQ multiplex PCR. The profile shows some 100,000 clones, approximately 91% of them singletons. The sequencing sample was made of PBMCs. The receptor set was obtained from a man aged 18 to 29 in good health and CMV-seropositive. Each CDR3 is given with its conserved first and last residue. The order of the fields is CDR3 protein, CDR3 DNA, clone size, D gene, V gene, J gene. D genes are given only for firm matches. Expanded clones get a size class; other rows say once, few or many, or leave the size out.

CDR3aa: CASSSFRSPQYF
CDR3nt: TGTGCCAGCAGCTCATTCCGGAGCCCCCAGTACTTC
abundance: .
d_gene: .
v_gene: TRBV7-2
j_gene: TRBJ2-7

CDR3aa: CASSGQGRVAEQFF
CDR3nt: TGCGCCAGCAGCGGGCAGGGGAGAGTCGCTGAGCAGTTCTTC
abundance: .
d_gene: .
v_gene: TRBV5-1
j_gene: TRBJ2-1

CDR3aa: CASSETGTGSNQPQHF
CDR3nt: TGTGCCAGCAGTGAAACCGGGACAGGGAGCAATCAGCCCCAGCATTTT
abundance: once
d_gene: TRBD1
v_gene: TRBV6-1
j_gene: TRBJ1-5

CDR3aa: CASSESTGPPTDTQYF
CDR3nt: TGCGCCAGCAGTGAGTCGACAGGGCCCCCCACAGATACGCAGTATTTT
abundance: .
d_gene: TRBD1
v_gene: TRBV10-2
j_gene: TRBJ2-3

CDR3aa: CASTRDSYEQYF
CDR3nt: TGTGCCAGCACCCGGGACTCCTACGAGCAGTACTTC
abundance: once
d_gene: .
v_gene: TRBV11-1
j_gene: TRBJ2-7

CDR3aa: CASSLRLAGSYNEQFF
CDR3nt: TGTGCCAGCAGCTTACGACTGGCGGGCTCCTACAATGAGCAGTTCTTC
abundance: .
d_gene: .
v_gene: TRBV7-9
j_gene: TRBJ2-1

CDR3aa: CASSHTLRSRGFQETQYF
CDR3nt: TGTGCCAGCAGCCACACACTCAGGAGCCGAGGGTTCCAAGAGACCCAGTACTTC
abundance: .
d_gene: .
v_gene: TRBV5-8
j_gene: TRBJ2-5

CDR3aa: CSVLTMTGNGALYEQYF
CDR3nt: TGCAGCGTCCTAACAATGACAGGGAATGGGGCTCTCTACGAGCAGTACTTC
abundance: .
d_gene: TRBD1
v_gene: TRBV29-1
j_gene: TRBJ2-7

CDR3aa: CASSQTGLGEKLFF
CDR3nt: TGTGCCAGCAGTCAGACAGGGCTTGGCGAAAAACTGTTTTTT
abundance: .
d_gene: TRBD1
v_gene: TRBV28
j_gene: TRBJ1-4

CDR3aa: CAISEFRQEAMNTEAFF
CDR3nt: TGTGCCATCAGTGAGTTCAGGCAGGAAGCCATGAACACTGAAGCTTTCTTT
abundance: .
d_gene: .
v_gene: TRBV10-3
j_gene: TRBJ1-1

CDR3aa: CASTPRGRAGETQYF
CDR3nt: TGCGCCAGCACCCCGAGAGGGCGAGCGGGAGAGACCCAGTACTTC
abundance: once
d_gene: .
v_gene: TRBV5-1
j_gene: TRBJ2-5

CDR3aa: CASSLPRTGGGTDTQYF
CDR3nt: TGTGCCAGCAGCTTACCCCGGACAGGCGGGGGCACAGATACGCAGTATTTT
abundance: .
d_gene: .
v_gene: TRBV7-9
j_gene: TRBJ2-3

CDR3aa: CSVALGGANYGYTF
CDR3nt: TGCAGCGTCGCCCTAGGGGGAGCTAACTATGGCTACACCTTC
abundance: .
d_gene: .
v_gene: TRBV29-1
j_gene: TRBJ1-2

CDR3aa: CASSLTGWGAFF
CDR3nt: TGCGCCAGCAGCCTCACAGGCTGGGGAGCTTTCTTT
abundance: .
d_gene: .
v_gene: TRBV5-1
j_gene: TRBJ1-1

CDR3aa: CASIGDNYGYTF
CDR3nt: TGTGCCAGTATAGGAGATAACTATGGCTACACCTTC
abundance: .
d_gene: .
v_gene: TRBV6-1
j_gene: TRBJ1-2

CDR3aa: CASSLKVGATYEQYF
CDR3nt: TGTGCCAGCAGTTTAAAAGTAGGGGCAACCTACGAGCAGTACTTC
abundance: .
d_gene: .
v_gene: TRBV27
j_gene: TRBJ2-7

CDR3aa: CSVESPNGYTF
CDR3nt: TGCAGCGTTGAGAGTCCTAATGGCTACACCTTC
abundance: .
d_gene: .
v_gene: TRBV29-1
j_gene: TRBJ1-2

CDR3aa: CASSLDGTGISYGYTF
CDR3nt: TGTGCCAGCAGCTTGGACGGGACAGGGATTTCCTATGGCTACACCTTC
abundance: .
d_gene: TRBD1
v_gene: TRBV5-5
j_gene: TRBJ1-2

CDR3aa: CASSIPGTSGGYTF
CDR3nt: TGTGCCAGTAGTATACCTGGGACATCTGGTGGCTACACCTTC
abundance: .
d_gene: .
v_gene: TRBV19
j_gene: TRBJ1-2

CDR3aa: CASTRAGTDTQYF
CDR3nt: TGTGCCAGCACCCGAGCAGGGACAGATACGCAGTATTTT
abundance: .
d_gene: .
v_gene: TRBV11-2
j_gene: TRBJ2-3

CDR3aa: CASRPARGEAGANVLTF
CDR3nt: TGTGCCAGTAGGCCGGCCAGGGGCGAAGCTGGGGCCAACGTCCTGACTTTC
abundance: .
d_gene: .
v_gene: TRBV19
j_gene: TRBJ2-6

CDR3aa: CASSLGGLRGETQYF
CDR3nt: TGCGCCAGCAGCTTGGGAGGTCTCAGGGGAGAGACCCAGTACTTC
abundance: .
d_gene: .
v_gene: TRBV5-1
j_gene: TRBJ2-5

CDR3aa: CASSQDIGGSNQPQHF
CDR3nt: TGCGCCAGCAGCCAAGATATCGGGGGGAGCAATCAGCCCCAGCATTTT
abundance: .
d_gene: .
v_gene: TRBV4-3
j_gene: TRBJ1-5

CDR3aa: CASSPRGGWVDTQYF
CDR3nt: TGTGCCAGTTCCCCCCGGGGGGGCTGGGTAGATACGCAGTATTTT
abundance: .
d_gene: TRBD2
v_gene: TRBV19
j_gene: TRBJ2-3

CDR3aa: CASSQGGTGFYEQYF
CDR3nt: TGCGCCAGCAGCCAAGGAGGGACAGGGTTTTACGAGCAGTACTTC
abundance: .
d_gene: TRBD1
v_gene: TRBV4-1
j_gene: TRBJ2-7

CDR3aa: CASSILAGSSTEAFF
CDR3nt: TGTGCCAGTAGTATCCTCGCGGGGAGTAGCACTGAAGCTTTCTTT
abundance: .
d_gene: .
v_gene: TRBV19
j_gene: TRBJ1-1

CDR3aa: CASWEGQNTEAFF
CDR3nt: TGCGCCAGCTGGGAGGGCCAGAACACTGAAGCTTTCTTT
abundance: .
d_gene: .
v_gene: TRBV5-1
j_gene: TRBJ1-1

CDR3aa: CASSLAWAGGQSSYNEQFF
CDR3nt: TGTGCCAGCAGCTTAGCTTGGGCAGGTGGGCAAAGCTCCTACAATGAGCAGTTCTTC
abundance: .
d_gene: .
v_gene: TRBV7-2
j_gene: TRBJ2-1

CDR3aa: CASSKGTSGGVSRDEQFF
CDR3nt: TGCGCCAGCAGCAAAGGGACGAGCGGGGGGGTCTCTAGGGATGAGCAGTTCTTC
abundance: .
d_gene: TRBD2
v_gene: TRBV4-3
j_gene: TRBJ2-1

CDR3aa: CASSQQGPNTGYTF
CDR3nt: TGCGCCAGCAGCCAACAGGGGCCAAATACGGGCTACACCTTC
abundance: .
d_gene: TRBD1
v_gene: TRBV5-1
j_gene: TRBJ1-2

CDR3aa: CASSLRILAGRGSPGELFF
CDR3nt: TGTGCCAGCAGCTTGCGGATTCTTGCGGGCCGAGGGTCTCCCGGGGAGCTGTTTTTT
abundance: .
d_gene: .
v_gene: TRBV5-6
j_gene: TRBJ2-2

CDR3aa: CASSLVGTGDTGELFF
CDR3nt: TGTGCCAGCAGCTTAGTAGGGACAGGGGATACCGGGGAGCTGTTTTTT
abundance: .
d_gene: TRBD1
v_gene: TRBV7-6
j_gene: TRBJ2-2

CDR3aa: CASIYSRLLQETQYF
CDR3nt: TGTGCCAGCATTTACTCAAGACTCCTCCAAGAGACCCAGTACTTC
abundance: .
d_gene: .
v_gene: TRBV2
j_gene: TRBJ2-5

CDR3aa: CASSQLAEVENTEAFF
CDR3nt: TGCGCCAGCAGCCAACTAGCCGAAGTCGAGAACACTGAAGCTTTCTTT
abundance: .
d_gene: .
v_gene: TRBV4-3
j_gene: TRBJ1-1

CDR3aa: CASSQEDRENTEAFF
CDR3nt: TGCGCCAGCAGCCAAGAAGACCGGGAGAACACTGAAGCTTTCTTT
abundance: .
d_gene: .
v_gene: TRBV4-1
j_gene: TRBJ1-1

CDR3aa: CASSEAAREEEFF
CDR3nt: TGTGCCAGCAGTGAAGCGGCAAGGGAGGAAGAGTTCTTC
abundance: .
d_gene: .
v_gene: TRBV2
j_gene: TRBJ2-1

CDR3aa: CASSSRDSSSGANVLTF
CDR3nt: TGTGCCAGCAGCTCCCGGGACAGTAGCTCTGGGGCCAACGTCCTGACTTTC
abundance: .
d_gene: TRBD1
v_gene: TRBV7-9
j_gene: TRBJ2-6

CDR3aa: CASSRRRSGGPRVFGELFF
CDR3nt: TGTGCCAGCAGCCGTAGGAGGAGCGGGGGCCCCCGGGTCTTCGGGGAGCTGTTTTTT
abundance: .
d_gene: TRBD2
v_gene: TRBV4-2
j_gene: TRBJ2-2

CDR3aa: CASSHDRGLETTSSYEQYF
CDR3nt: TGCGCCAGCAGCCATGACAGGGGGCTCGAGACTACAAGTTCCTACGAGCAGTACTTC
abundance: once
d_gene: TRBD1
v_gene: TRBV5-1
j_gene: TRBJ2-7

CDR3aa: CASSPRGRAKNIQYF
CDR3nt: TGTGCCAGCAGCCCCCGCGGGCGAGCCAAAAACATTCAGTACTTC
abundance: .
d_gene: .
v_gene: TRBV4-2
j_gene: TRBJ2-4

CDR3aa: CASSSVTAYSNQPQHF
CDR3nt: TGTGCCAGTAGTAGCGTTACAGCTTATAGCAATCAGCCCCAGCATTTT
abundance: .
d_gene: .
v_gene: TRBV19
j_gene: TRBJ1-5

CDR3aa: CAWGTGLGNTEAFF
CDR3nt: TGTGCCTGGGGAACGGGACTCGGAAACACTGAAGCTTTCTTT
abundance: .
d_gene: .
v_gene: TRBV30
j_gene: TRBJ1-1

CDR3aa: CASRRTGPASGANVLTF
CDR3nt: TGTGCCAGCCGCAGGACAGGACCCGCCTCTGGGGCCAACGTCCTGACTTTC
abundance: .
d_gene: TRBD1
v_gene: TRBV2
j_gene: TRBJ2-6

CDR3aa: CASSASGSARYF
CDR3nt: TGCGCCAGCAGCGCATCGGGTTCCGCCCGGTACTTC
abundance: .
d_gene: .
v_gene: TRBV5-1
j_gene: TRBJ2-7

CDR3aa: CAISVRSTSGGATDTQYF
CDR3nt: TGTGCCATCAGTGTCAGGTCAACTAGCGGGGGGGCTACAGATACGCAGTATTTT
abundance: .
d_gene: TRBD2
v_gene: TRBV10-3
j_gene: TRBJ2-3